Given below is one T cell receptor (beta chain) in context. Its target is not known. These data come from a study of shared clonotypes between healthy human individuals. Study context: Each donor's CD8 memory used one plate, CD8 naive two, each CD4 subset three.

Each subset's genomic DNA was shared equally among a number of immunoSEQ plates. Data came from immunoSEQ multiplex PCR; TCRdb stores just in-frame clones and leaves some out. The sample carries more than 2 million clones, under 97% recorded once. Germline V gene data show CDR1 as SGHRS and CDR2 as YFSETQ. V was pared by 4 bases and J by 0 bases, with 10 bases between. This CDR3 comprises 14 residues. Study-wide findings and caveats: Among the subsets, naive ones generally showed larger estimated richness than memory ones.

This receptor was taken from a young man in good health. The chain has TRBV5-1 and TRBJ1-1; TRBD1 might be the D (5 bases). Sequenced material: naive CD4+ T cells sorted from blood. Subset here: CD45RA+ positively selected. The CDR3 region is CASSGAPMNTEAFF. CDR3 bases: TGCGCCAGCAGCGGGGCCCCCATGAACACTGAAGCTTTCTTT.